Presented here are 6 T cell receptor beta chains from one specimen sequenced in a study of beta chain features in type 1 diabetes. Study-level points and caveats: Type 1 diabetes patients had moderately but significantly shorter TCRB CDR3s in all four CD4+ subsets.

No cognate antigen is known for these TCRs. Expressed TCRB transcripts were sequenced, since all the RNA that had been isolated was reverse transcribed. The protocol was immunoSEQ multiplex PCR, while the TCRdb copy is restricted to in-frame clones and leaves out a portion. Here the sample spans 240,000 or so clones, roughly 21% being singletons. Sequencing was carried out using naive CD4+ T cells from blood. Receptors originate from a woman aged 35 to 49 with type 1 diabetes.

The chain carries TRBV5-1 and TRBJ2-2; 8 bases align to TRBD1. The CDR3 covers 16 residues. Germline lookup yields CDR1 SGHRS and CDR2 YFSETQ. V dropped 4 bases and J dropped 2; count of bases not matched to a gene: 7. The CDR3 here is CASSKPGTGNTGELFF. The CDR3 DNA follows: TGCGCCAGCAGCAAGCCCGGGACAGGCAACACCGGGGAGCTGTTTTTT.

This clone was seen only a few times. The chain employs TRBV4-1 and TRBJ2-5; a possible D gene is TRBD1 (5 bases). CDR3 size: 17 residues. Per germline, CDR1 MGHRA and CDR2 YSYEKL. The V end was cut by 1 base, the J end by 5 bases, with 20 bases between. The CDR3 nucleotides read TGCGCCAGCAGCCAAGCCCCGACAGTTACGCCAAGGGAGACCCAGTACTTC. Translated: CASSQAPTVTPRETQYF.

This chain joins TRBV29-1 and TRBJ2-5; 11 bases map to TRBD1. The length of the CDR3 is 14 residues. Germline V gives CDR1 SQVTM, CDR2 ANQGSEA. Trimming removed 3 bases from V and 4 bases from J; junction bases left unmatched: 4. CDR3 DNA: TGCAGCGTTGATAGGGACAGGGGGGCAGAGACCCAGTACTTC. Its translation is CSVDRDRGAETQYF.

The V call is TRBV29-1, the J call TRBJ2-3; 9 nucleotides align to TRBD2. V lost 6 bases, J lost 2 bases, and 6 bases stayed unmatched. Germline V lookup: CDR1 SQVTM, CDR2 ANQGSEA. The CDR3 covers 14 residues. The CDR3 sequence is CSVALAGTTDTQYF. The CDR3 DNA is TGCAGCGTGGCCCTAGCGGGGACCACAGATACGCAGTATTTT.

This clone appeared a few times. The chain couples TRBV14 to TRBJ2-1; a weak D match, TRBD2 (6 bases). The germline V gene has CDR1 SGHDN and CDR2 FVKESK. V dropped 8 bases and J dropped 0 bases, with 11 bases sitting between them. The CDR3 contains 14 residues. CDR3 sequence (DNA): TGTGCCAGCGGGACTGGAAGCTCCTACAATGAGCAGTTCTTC. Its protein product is CASGTGSSYNEQFF.

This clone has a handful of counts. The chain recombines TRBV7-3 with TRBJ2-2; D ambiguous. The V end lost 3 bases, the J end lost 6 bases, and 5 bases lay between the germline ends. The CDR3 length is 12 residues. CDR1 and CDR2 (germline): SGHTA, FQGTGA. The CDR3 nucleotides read TGTGCCAGCAGCTTCTCCGCCGGGGAGCTGTTTTTT. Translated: CASSFSAGELFF.